What follows are 25 T cell receptor beta chains derived from one specimen sequenced in a study of Ad26.COV2.S vaccination and SARS-CoV-2 variants. Method: immunoSEQ multiplex PCR; TCRdb's copy keeps in-frame clones and lacks some. The data hold over 350,000 clones, with roughly nine tenths observed a single time. Indicated treatment: approximately 18 received Ad26.COV2.S at low or high dose, single or two shots; about five received placebo; per-sample allocation not given. Each sample was drawn 63 days after the first injection (of vaccine or placebo). The specimen was peripheral blood, collected in a trial of Ad26.COV2.S vaccine versus placebo. Every receptor here comes from a person aged 18 to 59 who received the Ad26.COV2.S COVID-19 vaccine or a placebo.

The chain uses TRBV7-9 and TRBJ2-1; D is possibly TRBD2 (6 bases). The CDR3 has 15 residues. CDR1 is SEHNR and CDR2 is FQNEAQ in the germline V gene (reference sequence). Trimming left V 4 bases short and J 7 bases short, with 17 bases between. The DNA of the CDR3 is TGTGCCAGCAGCTCCCTAGCGCCTCTTGGGAATGAGCAGTTCTTC. The encoded protein is CASSSLAPLGNEQFF.

The chain couples TRBV9 to TRBJ1-6; D gene uncertain. From germline, CDR1 is SGDLS and CDR2 YYNGEE. The CDR3 spans 14 residues. V dropped 2 bases and J dropped 7 bases, with 10 bases sitting between them. The chain's CDR3 is CASSVDGGNSPLHF. CDR3 DNA: TGTGCCAGCAGCGTTGACGGTGGGAATTCACCCCTCCACTTT.

The rearrangement links TRBV30 to TRBJ2-5; the D is unclear. The V and J ends lost 0 bases and 2 bases respectively, with 4 bases between them. The CDR3 runs to 12 residues. CDR1 and CDR2 (germline): GTSNPN, SVGIG (reference sequence). The CDR3 DNA reads TGTGCCTGGAGTGTACAACAAGAGACCCAGTACTTC. Protein product: CAWSVQQETQYF. Full variable domain (missing parts from reference TRBV30 and TRBJ2-5): SQTIHQWPATLVQPVGSPLSLECTVEGTSNPNLYWYRQAAGRGLQLLFYSVGIGQISSEVPQNLSASRPQDRQFILSSKKLLLSDSGFYLCAWSVQQETQYFGPGTRLLVL.

This clone was seen just once. The sample carries other DNA sequences with the same CDR3. This chain links TRBV19 with TRBJ1-1; D perhaps matches TRBD1 (5 bases). The CDR3 has 11 residues. Germline V gene data show CDR1 as LNHDA and CDR2 as SQIVND (reference sequence). V lost 5 bases, J lost 5 bases, and 6 bases lay in between. The CDR3 is CASSRGTEAFF. The CDR3 nucleotides are TGTGCCAGTAGTCGGGGGACTGAAGCTTTCTTT. The full variable domain, rest sourced from reference TRBV19 and TRBJ1-1, is DGGITQSPKYLFRKEGQNVTLSCEQNLNHDAMYWYRQDPGQGLRLIYYSQIVNDFQKGDIAEGYSVSREKKESFPLTVTSAQKNPTAFYLCASSRGTEAFFGQGTRLTVV.

The chain employs TRBV12-3 or TRBV12-4 and TRBJ2-1; 9 nucleotides align to TRBD1. Unmatched junction bases numbered 3, after V lost 5 bases and J lost 10 bases. The length of the CDR3 is 12 residues. The CDR3 spells CASSDRGDEQFF. CDR3 sequence (DNA): TGTGCCAGCAGTGACAGGGGGGACGAGCAGTTCTTC.

The V gene is TRBV3-1 (or the pseudogene TRBV3-2), the J gene TRBJ1-2, with D unclear. The germline V gene has CDR1 LGHDT and CDR2 YNNKEL (reference sequence). V gave up 4 bases and J gave up 8 bases, with 14 bases separating them. The CDR3 has 13 residues. This CDR3 is CASSRTEAWGYTF. CDR3 sequence (DNA): TGTGCCAGCAGCCGCACAGAGGCCTGGGGCTACACCTTC.

The genes are TRBV10-3 and TRBJ2-7; D remains ambiguous. The V end lost 0 bases, the J end lost 0 bases, and 9 bases lay between the germline ends. CDR1 is ENHRY and CDR2 is SYGVKD in the germline V gene. The CDR3 totals 15 residues. The CDR3 reads CAISESVITSYEQYF. The CDR3 nucleotides read TGTGCCATCAGTGAGTCGGTGATTACCTCCTACGAGCAGTACTTC.

This clone appeared a single time. J is TRBJ1-2 and V is TRBV9; 7 nucleotides line up with TRBD1. V was pared by 4 bases and J by 0 bases, with 12 bases of the junction left unmatched. Germline lookup yields CDR1 SGDLS and CDR2 YYNGEE. This CDR3 has 17 amino acids. The CDR3, as DNA: TGTGCCAGCAGCCTAACCGGGACAGACTTAGCTAACTATGGCTACACCTTC. Encoded protein: CASSLTGTDLANYGYTF.

The chain carries TRBV6-5 and TRBJ2-2; the D gene is possibly TRBD1 (6 bases). V was shortened by 2 bases and J by 1 base, with 11 bases between the two germline ends. CDR1 is MNHEY, CDR2 SVGAGI, per germline. This CDR3 region has 16 residues. The CDR3 region is CASSYRTDLNTGELFF. In DNA form, the CDR3 reads TGTGCCAGCAGTTACCGGACAGACCTGAACACCGGGGAGCTGTTTTTT.

CDR3 in DNA: TGTGCCAGTAGTATAGACGGACAGGACCCTGGAAACACCATATATTTT. As protein: CASSIDGQDPGNTIYF. The chain combines TRBV19 with TRBJ1-3; 7 bases line up with TRBD1. The CDR3 consists of 16 residues. Per the germline V gene, CDR1 is LNHDA and CDR2 is SQIVND (reference sequence). With V trimmed by 0 bases and J by 2 bases, 4 bases remained unmatched.

CDR3 in amino acids: CAITGGGTDYGYTF. CDR3 nucleotides: TGTGCCATCACTGGGGGGGGGACAGACTATGGCTACACCTTC. The chain recombines TRBV10-3 with TRBJ1-2; 7 positions match TRBD1. After removal of 7 bases from V and 3 bases from J, the junction contained 8 bases not matched to a gene. Per germline, CDR1 ENHRY and CDR2 SYGVKD. The CDR3 sequence is 14 residues long.

This chain links TRBV9 with TRBJ1-2, with D possibly matching TRBD1 (6 bases). The CDR3 consists of 15 residues. The V end was cut by 4 bases, the J end by 6 bases, with 19 bases between. The V gene's germline CDR1 is SGDLS and CDR2 YYNGEE. Here the CDR3 reads CASSSGRGRLNGYTF. The DNA for the CDR3 is TGTGCCAGCAGCTCGGGACGGGGGCGTCTTAATGGCTACACCTTC.

This chain connects TRBV27 to TRBJ1-6; D ambiguous. This CDR3 contains 12 residues. V was shortened by 4 bases and J by 7 bases, with 5 bases between the two germline ends. Germline V CDR1 and CDR2: MNHEY, SMNVEV (reference sequence). The CDR3 reads CASSWLNSPLHF. CDR3 nucleotide sequence: TGTGCCAGCAGTTGGTTGAATTCACCCCTCCACTTT.

This sequence joins TRBV10-2 and TRBJ1-1; maybe TRBD1 (6 bases). V was clipped by 4 bases and J by 1 base, with 10 bases between them. Germline V gives CDR1 WSHSY, CDR2 SAAADI. This CDR3 has 14 residues. CDR3 nucleotide sequence: TGCGCCAGCAGTGTTTACAGGGAGAACACTGAAGCTTTCTTT. Translation gives CASSVYRENTEAFF.

The chain links TRBV5-6 to TRBJ2-6; D unresolved. V gave up 4 bases and J gave up 0 bases, with 11 bases separating them. The CDR3 has 16 amino acids. The germline CDR1 and CDR2 sequences are SGHDT and YYEEEE. CDR3 region: CASSVHGSSGANVLTF. The CDR3 region has the DNA TGTGCCAGCAGCGTCCACGGAAGCTCTGGGGCCAACGTCCTGACTTTC.

The rearrangement uses TRBV5-1 and TRBJ2-7; maybe TRBD2 (7 bases). V was cut by 3 bases and J by 7 bases, with 17 bases left in between. Germline CDR1 and CDR2: SGHRS and YFSETQ. The CDR3 consists of 14 residues. The CDR3 nucleotides are TGCGCCAGCAGCTGGGTCGGGGGGCGGTTTGAGCAGTACTTC. Protein product: CASSWVGGRFEQYF.

For this clone: The missing conserved phenylalanine or tryptophan at the end of this CDR3 makes a read error likely. The limits of the CDR3 on the DNA are not certain, so only TCRdb's listed CDR3 is given. The chain is built from TRBV11-2 and TRBJ1-1. With termini counted, the CDR3 has 10 amino acids. Germline values: CDR1 SGHAT, CDR2 FQNNGV. The CDR3 is CASSVGGALC.

About this clone: At one end the junction does not follow the germline gene, possibly because of a read error. The chain joins TRBV6-2 or TRBV6-3 to TRBJ2-2; 7 positions agree with TRBD2. The CDR3 covers 14 residues. The germline CDR1 and CDR2 sequences are MNHEY and SVGEGT. The CDR3 protein is CATSPTSSTGELFF. The CDR3 region has the DNA TGTGCCACCAGTCCGACTAGCAGCACCGGGGAGCTGTTTTTT.

The rearrangement joins TRBV6-4 to TRBJ1-2; D call uncertain. V was cut by 5 bases and J by 6 bases, with 19 bases left in between. This CDR3 has 15 residues. Germline CDR1 reads MRHNA; CDR2 reads SNTAGT. This chain's CDR3 is CASSIRAGRSDGYTF. CDR3 coding DNA: TGTGCCAGCAGTATACGGGCTGGCCGATCCGATGGCTACACCTTC.

This sequence joins TRBV5-1 and TRBJ2-6; D not certain. Germline CDR1 is SGHRS and CDR2 is YFSETQ. This CDR3 has 15 residues. V was trimmed by 1 base and J by 3 bases, leaving 8 bases between them. CDR3 coding DNA: TGCGCCAGCAGCTTGACCATGGGTGGGGCCAACGTCCTGACTTTC. Translation: CASSLTMGGANVLTF.

The V gene is TRBV9, the J gene TRBJ2-7; no clear D gene. The germline V gene encodes CDR1 SGDLS and CDR2 YYNGEE. V lost 4 bases, J lost 0 bases, and 14 bases lay in between. The CDR3 extends over 15 amino acids. The DNA of the CDR3 is TGTGCCAGCAGCCCCTCCCTTGGCCTCTCCTACGAGCAGTACTTC. It translates to CASSPSLGLSYEQYF.

The CDR3: CASSQAGGHETQYF. The DNA of the CDR3 is TGTGCCAGCAGCCAAGCGGGGGGGCATGAGACCCAGTACTTC. The chain uses TRBV27 and TRBJ2-5; 10 bases agree with TRBD2. The CDR3 runs to 14 residues. Germline V gene sequence: CDR1 MNHEY, CDR2 SMNVEV (reference sequence). The V and J ends lost 6 bases and 5 bases, in that order; junction bases with no gene match: 6.

CDR3 sequence reads: CASSDPGGPYTGELFF. CDR3 sequence (DNA): TGTGCCAGCTCAGATCCGGGGGGGCCCTACACCGGGGAGCTGTTTTTT. This chain links TRBV18 with TRBJ2-2; 8 nucleotides align to TRBD2. After removal of 5 bases from V and 3 bases from J, the junction contained 8 bases not matched to a gene. This CDR3 has 16 residues. Germline V CDR1 and CDR2: KGHSH, LQKENI.

The rearrangement uses TRBV13 and TRBJ1-1; 10 bases map to TRBD1. V trimming: 1 base; J trimming: 5 bases; junction bases outside the gene matches: 4. The CDR3 contains 15 residues. Germline V gene sequence: CDR1 PRHDT, CDR2 FYEKMQ (reference sequence). The CDR3 DNA is TGTGCCAGCAGCTTAGTCGGACAGGGGGAAACTGAAGCTTTCTTT. Translation gives CASSLVGQGETEAFF.

The CDR3 protein is CASGALGQAYEQYF. CDR3 in DNA: TGTGCCAGCGGCGCTCTGGGACAGGCCTACGAGCAGTACTTC. The V call is TRBV21-1, the J call TRBJ2-7; no check of the table's D call, TRBD1, against the DNA was made. TRBV21-1 is given as a pseudogene. CDR3 length: 14 amino acids.